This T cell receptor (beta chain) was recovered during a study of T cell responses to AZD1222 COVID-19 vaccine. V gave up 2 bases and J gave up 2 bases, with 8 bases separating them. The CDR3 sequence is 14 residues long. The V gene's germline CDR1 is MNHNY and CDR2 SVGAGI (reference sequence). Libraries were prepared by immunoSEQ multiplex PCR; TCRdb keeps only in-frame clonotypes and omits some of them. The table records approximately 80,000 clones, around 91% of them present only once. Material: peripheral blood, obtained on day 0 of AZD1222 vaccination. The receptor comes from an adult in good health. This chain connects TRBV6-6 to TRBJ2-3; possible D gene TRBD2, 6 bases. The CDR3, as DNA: TGTGCCAGCAGTTACGGGGGGAACACAGATACGCAGTATTTT. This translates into CASSYGGNTDTQYF.